This entry lists 27 T cell receptor beta chains sequenced from one sample in a study of T cell changes during pregnancy in multiple sclerosis. TCRdb's table, derived via immunoSEQ multiplex PCR, lists solely in-frame clones and lacks some. This sample has 35,000 to 45,000 clones, with about 90% found just once. The sequencing here drew on CD4+ T cells from peripheral blood mononuclear cells, taken in the second trimester of pregnancy. The receptors stem from a female donor in good health, enrolled as a control in a pregnancy study.

The rearrangement links TRBV18 to TRBJ1-2; TRBD1 matches at 7 bases. CDR1 is KGHSH, CDR2 LQKENI, per germline. Trimming removed 4 bases from V and 8 bases from J; junction bases left unmatched: 13. There are 15 residues in the CDR3. This chain's CDR3 is CASSLGDRSNRGYTF. The CDR3 DNA reads TGTGCCAGCTCACTGGGGGACAGATCGAATAGGGGCTACACCTTC.

CDR3 sequence (DNA): TGTGCCAGCAGCCTACAGGGGTATGGGGCCAACGTCCTGACTTTC. This sequence encodes CASSLQGYGANVLTF. V is TRBV14 and J is TRBJ2-6, with 7 bases identical to TRBD1. With 4 bases clipped from V and 3 bases from J, the junction kept 3 bases outside the gene matches. The CDR3 runs to 15 residues. Germline CDR1 reads SGHDN; CDR2 reads FVKESK. The variable domain in full, completed from reference TRBV14 and TRBJ2-6, reads EAGVTQFPSHSVIEKGQTVTLRCDPISGHDNLYWYRRVMGKEIKFLLHFVKESKQDESGMPNNRFLAERTGGTYSTLKVQPAELEDSGVYFCASSLQGYGANVLTFGAGSRLTVL.

This rearrangement joins TRBV7-2 to TRBJ2-3; D perhaps matches TRBD2 (6 bases). Per germline, CDR1 SGHTA and CDR2 FQGNSA. V lost 3 bases, J lost 3 bases, and 10 bases lay in between. The CDR3 is 14 amino acids. CDR3 in amino acids: CASSLGLPTDTQYF. The CDR3 nucleotides read TGTGCCAGCAGCTTGGGACTTCCTACAGATACGCAGTATTTT.

This clone showed up just once. The chain combines TRBV19 with TRBJ1-3, with D possibly being TRBD1 (6 bases). The germline V gene has CDR1 LNHDA and CDR2 SQIVND (reference sequence). The CDR3 totals 15 residues. Deletions cut 11 bases from V and 1 base from J, with 18 bases between. CDR3 amino acids: CASSPGAQSGNTIYF. As DNA, the CDR3 is TGTGCCTCGTCGCCAGGGGCACAGTCTGGAAACACCATATATTTT.

This clone occurred once. The rearrangement joins TRBV18 to TRBJ2-1; tentative D call: TRBD2 (5 bases). The CDR3 sequence is 16 residues long. V was trimmed by 3 bases and J by 0 bases, leaving 12 bases between them. Germline loops: CDR1 KGHSH, CDR2 LQKENI. The CDR3 region is CASSPTIASSYNEQFF. The CDR3 DNA reads TGTGCCAGCTCACCGACGATAGCGAGCTCCTACAATGAGCAGTTCTTC.

The chain joins TRBV19 to TRBJ2-7; 8 bases line up with TRBD1. The CDR3 spans 14 residues. Germline CDR1 is LNHDA and CDR2 is SQIVND (reference sequence). V was pared by 3 bases and J by 1 base, with 2 bases of the junction left unmatched. The CDR3: CASSITGGSYEQYF. In nucleotides, the CDR3 is TGTGCCAGTAGTATTACAGGGGGTTCCTACGAGCAGTACTTC. Looking up the rest from reference TRBV19 and TRBJ2-7 gives the full variable domain: DGGITQSPKYLFRKEGQNVTLSCEQNLNHDAMYWYRQDPGQGLRLIYYSQIVNDFQKGDIAEGYSVSREKKESFPLTVTSAQKNPTAFYLCASSITGGSYEQYFGPGTRLTVT.

Only one count was recorded for this clone. This chain connects TRBV6-5 to TRBJ2-7; D might be TRBD1 (6 bases). Between the trimmed V and J ends, which lost 4 bases and 0 bases, there was a span of 10 bases. The CDR3 consists of 14 residues. CDR1 and CDR2 (germline): MNHEY, SVGAGI. The CDR3 sequence: CASSLNRASYEQYF. CDR3 bases: TGTGCCAGCAGTTTGAACAGGGCCTCCTACGAGCAGTACTTC.

This chain links TRBV7-2 with TRBJ2-5; a weak D match, TRBD2 (5 bases). CDR3 length equals 15 residues. CDR1 and CDR2 (germline): SGHTA, FQGNSA. Trimming took off 10 bases at V and 1 base at J, with 19 bases between the two ends. The CDR3 DNA is TGTGCCATCTCCTACCCAGCGGCGATCCAAGAGACCCAGTACTTC. Translating it yields CAISYPAAIQETQYF.

The V call is TRBV28, the J call TRBJ2-7; 8 bases are a match to TRBD1. V lost 1 base to trimming and J lost 1 base; unmatched junction nucleotides: 3. This CDR3 has 15 residues. Germline V CDR1 and CDR2: MDHEN, SYDVKM. The CDR3 loop is CASSLYGTGSYEQYF. The CDR3 DNA follows: TGTGCCAGCAGTTTATACGGGACAGGATCCTACGAGCAGTACTTC.

CDR3 coding DNA: TGTGCCAGCAGTTTGTGGGACAGGGTCACCGGGGAGCTGTTTTTT. Translated, it gives CASSLWDRVTGELFF. The chain recombines TRBV28 with TRBJ2-2; 9 bases line up with TRBD1. Germline V gives CDR1 MDHEN, CDR2 SYDVKM. Losses at the gene ends were 3 bases for V and 4 bases for J; bases not matched to a gene: 3. The CDR3 covers 15 residues. The variable domain in full, with the rest retrieved from reference TRBV28 and TRBJ2-2, is DVKVTQSSRYLVKRTGEKVFLECVQDMDHENMFWYRQDPGLGLRLIYFSYDVKMKEKGDIPEGYSVSREKKERFSLILESASTNQTSMYLCASSLWDRVTGELFFGEGSRLTVL.

This chain links TRBV5-1 with TRBJ1-2, with 8 positions matching TRBD1. V dropped 5 bases and J dropped 4; count of bases not matched to a gene: 1. Germline CDR1 SGHRS, CDR2 YFSETQ. There are 12 residues in the CDR3. The CDR3 protein is CASRDRAYGYTF. The CDR3 nucleotides are TGCGCCAGCAGGGACAGGGCCTATGGCTACACCTTC.

The rearrangement links TRBV6-5 to TRBJ2-7; 7 bases align to TRBD1. CDR1 and CDR2 from the germline V gene are MNHEY and SVGAGI. Losses at the gene ends were 1 base for V and 2 bases for J; bases not matched to a gene: 2. The CDR3 consists of 14 residues. CDR3: CASSYLTGAYEQYF. CDR3 bases: TGTGCCAGCAGTTACTTAACAGGGGCCTACGAGCAGTACTTC.

The chain is built from TRBV5-1 and TRBJ2-1; 14 nucleotides match TRBD2. CDR1 is SGHRS and CDR2 is YFSETQ in the germline V gene. J lost 10 bases, V lost 4 bases, and 10 bases had no gene match. This CDR3 spans 16 amino acids. DNA of the CDR3: TGCGCCAGCAGCCGAAAACCGGGACTAGCGGGAGAAGAGCAGTTCTTC. This encodes CASSRKPGLAGEEQFF.

The J gene is TRBJ1-1, the V gene TRBV9; D remains ambiguous. The CDR3 contains 15 residues. Trimming took 0 bases from V and 0 from J, leaving 9 bases between them. Germline CDR1 is SGDLS and CDR2 is YYNGEE. The CDR3: CASSVDVGLNTEAFF. The CDR3 nucleotides are TGTGCCAGCAGCGTAGATGTCGGTTTGAACACTGAAGCTTTCTTT. Using reference TRBV9 and TRBJ1-1 for the parts outside the CDR3, the full variable domain is DSGVTQTPKHLITATGQRVTLRCSPRSGDLSVYWYQQSLDQGLQFLIQYYNGEERAKGNILERFSAQQFPDLHSELNLSSLELGDSALYFCASSVDVGLNTEAFFGQGTRLTVV.

The chain links TRBV11-3 to TRBJ1-4; 7 bases agree with TRBD1. CDR1 and CDR2 (germline): SGHNT, YENEEA. This CDR3 is built from 18 residues. V shed 1 base and J 7 bases; nucleotides not matched to a gene: 15. As DNA, the CDR3 is TGTGCCAGCAGCTTAGTGCAGGGGGTCCCGGTGTCCGGTGAAAAACTGTTTTTT. It yields the protein CASSLVQGVPVSGEKLFF.

The chain carries TRBV19 and TRBJ2-3, with 9 bases matching TRBD2. CDR1 and CDR2 from the germline V gene are LNHDA and SQIVND (reference sequence). The CDR3 covers 18 residues. The V and J ends lost 6 bases and 2 bases, in that order; junction bases with no gene match: 15. The CDR3 region has the DNA TGTGCCAGTAGCCTCCGGGCGGGGGGGCCGTGGGACACAGATACGCAGTATTTT. This codes for CASSLRAGGPWDTDTQYF.

The chain links TRBV11-3 to TRBJ2-1; a weak D match, TRBD1 (6 bases). Germline CDR1 reads SGHNT; CDR2 reads YENEEA. Deletions cut 0 bases from V and 1 base from J, with 7 bases between. There are 15 residues in the CDR3. DNA for the CDR3: TGTGCCAGCAGCTTAGATCAGGGGTCCTACAATGAGCAGTTCTTC. Translating it yields CASSLDQGSYNEQFF.

The chain is built from TRBV4-1 and TRBJ1-1; TRBD1 might be the D (6 bases). The CDR3 loop spans 15 amino acids. The germline V gene encodes CDR1 MGHRA and CDR2 YSYEKL. Trimming left V 0 bases short and J 9 bases short, with 17 bases between. The CDR3 sequence: CASSQEGRSQGKAFF. The DNA of the CDR3 is TGCGCCAGCAGCCAAGAGGGGCGCTCCCAGGGGAAAGCTTTCTTT.

This sequence joins TRBV6-6 and TRBJ1-6; the match to TRBD1 covers 9 bases. Germline values: CDR1 MNHNY, CDR2 SVGAGI (reference sequence). The CDR3 spans 13 residues. V lost 10 bases, J lost 7 bases, and 5 bases stayed unmatched. For the CDR3, the DNA is TGTGCCATCGCCGGGACAGGGAATTCACCCCTCCACTTT. This sequence encodes CAIAGTGNSPLHF.

V usage is TRBV11-2 and J usage is TRBJ2-3; D is perhaps TRBD2 (6 bases). The CDR3 is 15 residues long. Trimming left V 0 bases short and J 3 bases short, with 10 bases between. The germline V gene has CDR1 SGHAT and CDR2 FQNNGV. The CDR3 DNA reads TGTGCCAGCAGCTTAGATGGAAGCGGGACAGATACGCAGTATTTT. Protein sequence: CASSLDGSGTDTQYF.

The gene calls are TRBV7-2 and TRBJ2-3; TRBD2 aligns across 9 bases. CDR1 and CDR2 (germline): SGHTA, FQGNSA. V shed 5 bases, J shed 6 bases, and the junction held 9 bases outside the gene matches. This CDR3 region has 15 residues. The CDR3 DNA is TGTGCCAGCAGCCAGCCGGGACTAGCTATGGATACGCAGTATTTT. It encodes CASSQPGLAMDTQYF.

CDR3 DNA sequence: TGTGCCAGCAGTTTCCCCCAGGGTGAAGCTTTCTTT. It encodes CASSFPQGEAFF. The chain links TRBV27 to TRBJ1-1, with D possibly being TRBD1 (5 bases). V lost 3 bases and J lost 7, with 9 bases in between. Germline-derived CDR1 and CDR2 are MNHEY and SMNVEV (reference sequence). The length of the CDR3 is 12 residues.

This clone was seen a handful of times. The chain couples TRBV5-8 to TRBJ1-3, with D possibly being TRBD1 (6 bases). Between the trimmed V and J ends, which lost 2 bases and 0 bases, there was a span of 9 bases. The CDR3 has 15 amino acids. The V gene's germline CDR1 is SGHTS and CDR2 YDEGEE. The chain's CDR3 is CASSFLTGSGNTIYF. CDR3 DNA: TGTGCCAGCAGCTTCTTGACAGGCTCTGGAAACACCATATATTTT.

V and J are TRBV11-2 and TRBJ1-2, with 9 bases fitting TRBD1. The germline V gene encodes CDR1 SGHAT and CDR2 FQNNGV. This CDR3 comprises 15 residues. Germline trimming cut 1 base from V and 6 bases from J; bases unmatched to any gene: 6. The CDR3 sequence: CASSLAVGTGHGYTF. The DNA for the CDR3 is TGTGCCAGCAGCTTAGCCGTCGGGACAGGGCATGGCTACACCTTC.

The chain is built from TRBV29-1 and TRBJ2-5, with 7 bases that match TRBD1. Germline-derived CDR1 and CDR2 are SQVTM and ANQGSEA. V dropped 6 bases and J dropped 5; count of bases not matched to a gene: 6. This CDR3 spans 12 amino acids. In DNA, the CDR3 is TGCAGCGTCAGAGACAGGGTGGAGACCCAGTACTTC. Its translation is CSVRDRVETQYF.

The CDR3 nucleotides read TGTGCCACCAGCAGAGATACCGGTCGGTACGAGCAGTACTTC. Amino acid sequence: CATSRDTGRYEQYF. The J gene is TRBJ2-7, the V gene TRBV15; D remains unclear. The V end was cut by 0 bases, the J end by 4 bases, with 10 bases between. Germline values: CDR1 LNHNV, CDR2 YYDKDF (reference sequence). The CDR3 loop spans 14 amino acids.

The J gene is TRBJ2-2, the V gene TRBV18; D is unresolved. The CDR3 runs to 15 residues. Germline lookup yields CDR1 KGHSH and CDR2 LQKENI. Trimming took off 6 bases at V and 0 bases at J, with 11 bases between the two ends. DNA for the CDR3: TGTGCCAGCTCTCCCCGCCTACCGAACACCGGGGAGCTGTTTTTT. As protein: CASSPRLPNTGELFF.